The entry below gives a single TCR beta chain sequence along with its context. Original data processing: From reference gene primer amplification, estimates of nucleated cell counts were derived. Data came from immunoSEQ multiplex PCR; TCRdb stores just in-frame clones and leaves some out. V and J calls and clone size are those listed in that table; D and trimming were worked out from the DNA. The table has roughly 80,000 clones, over 80% seen once. The data originate from a study of blood T cell repertoires in COVID-19. The germline V gene encodes CDR1 MNHEY and CDR2 SVGAGI. V lost 4 bases and J lost 1; bases outside the gene matches: 4. The CDR3 consists of 15 residues.

This TCR came from a middle-aged man with acute or convalescent COVID-19. The sample taken for sequencing was peripheral blood. The V gene is TRBV6-5, the J gene TRBJ2-5; 9 nucleotides line up with TRBD1. The CDR3 nucleotides are TGTGCCAGCAGTTGGCCGGACAGGGGCCAAGAGACCCAGTACTTC. It specifies CASSWPDRGQETQYF.